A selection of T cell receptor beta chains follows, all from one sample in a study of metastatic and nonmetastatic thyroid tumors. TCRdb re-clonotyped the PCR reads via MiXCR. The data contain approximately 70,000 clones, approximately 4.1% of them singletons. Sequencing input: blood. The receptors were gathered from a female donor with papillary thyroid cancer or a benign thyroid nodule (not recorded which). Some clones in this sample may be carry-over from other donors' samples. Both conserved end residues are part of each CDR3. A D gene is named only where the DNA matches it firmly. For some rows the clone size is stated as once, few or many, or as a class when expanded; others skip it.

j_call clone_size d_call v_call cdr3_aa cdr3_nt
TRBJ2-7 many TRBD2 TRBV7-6 CASVGWGSGEQYF TGTGCCAGCGTGGGATGGGGTAGCGGGGAGCAGTACTTC
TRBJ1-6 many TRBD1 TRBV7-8 CASSPRTGRLDPPLHF TGTGCCAGCAGCCCACGGACAGGGAGGTTGGATCCACCCCTCCACTTT
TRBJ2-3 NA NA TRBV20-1 CSAKQGAGTDTQYF TGCAGTGCTAAACAGGGCGCAGGCACAGATACGCAGTATTTT
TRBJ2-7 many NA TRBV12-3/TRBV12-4 CASTLSGSYEQYF TGTGCCAGCACTCTAAGCGGGTCCTACGAGCAGTACTTC
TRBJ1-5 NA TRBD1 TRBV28 CASSFGLNRGRDQPQHF TGTGCCAGCAGTTTCGGTCTAAACAGGGGGCGGGATCAGCCCCAGCATTTT
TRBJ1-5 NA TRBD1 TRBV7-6 CASSHLTGANQPQHF TGTGCCAGCAGCCACTTAACAGGGGCCAATCAGCCCCAGCATTTT
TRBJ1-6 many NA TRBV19 CASTGGFSYNSPLHF TGTGCCAGTACCGGGGGGTTCTCCTATAATTCACCCCTCCACTTT
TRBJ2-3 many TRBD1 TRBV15 CATSSLRGRRSTDTQYF TGTGCCACCAGCAGCCTCAGGGGGCGCCGAAGCACAGATACGCAGTATTTT
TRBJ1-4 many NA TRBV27 CASSLNWGLGEKLFF TGTGCCAGCAGTTTAAATTGGGGGCTTGGGGAAAAACTGTTTTTT
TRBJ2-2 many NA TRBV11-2 CASSSTGNTGELFF TGTGCCAGCAGCTCGACAGGGAACACCGGGGAGCTGTTTTTT
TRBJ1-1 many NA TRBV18 CASSPPVLTEAFF TGTGCCAGCTCACCCCCGGTTCTAACTGAAGCTTTCTTT
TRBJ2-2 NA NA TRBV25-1 CASSPGFLGGELFF TGTGCCAGCAGTCCGGGGTTTCTCGGCGGGGAGCTGTTTTTT
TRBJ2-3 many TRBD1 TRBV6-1 CACGQGWTDTQYF TGTGCCTGTGGACAGGGCTGGACAGATACGCAGTATTTT
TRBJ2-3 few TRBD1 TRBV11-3 CASSSQGGSDTQYF TGTGCCAGCAGCTCACAGGGGGGTTCAGATACACAGTATTTT